This passage covers 11 T cell receptor beta chains from one sample sequenced in a study of cytotoxic CD8 clonotypes in ibrutinib-treated CLL. Sequenced by immunoSEQ multiplex PCR; TCRdb stores in-frame clones only, minus some. In the table there are over 120,000 clones, over 60% of which are singletons. The source material was PBMCs, sampled after 12 months of ibrutinib treatment. The receptor set was obtained from a human donor with chronic lymphocytic leukemia.

The V call is TRBV9, the J call TRBJ1-3; D unclear. This CDR3 has 16 amino acids. The ends were cut back, 0 bases at V and 2 bases at J, with 12 bases in the middle. Germline CDR1 reads SGDLS; CDR2 reads YYNGEE. The CDR3 DNA is TGTGCCAGCAGCGTAGTCTCAGGCAACGCTGGAAACACCATATATTTT. Translated, it gives CASSVVSGNAGNTIYF.

The chain uses TRBV6-4 and TRBJ2-6; D gene ambiguous. CDR1 and CDR2 (germline): MRHNA, SNTAGT. Deletions cut 2 bases from V and 0 bases from J, with 5 bases between. This CDR3 region has 15 residues. This chain's CDR3 is CASSDQVSGANVLTF. DNA for the CDR3: TGTGCCAGCAGTGACCAGGTCTCTGGGGCCAACGTCCTGACTTTC.

V and J are TRBV5-1 and TRBJ2-7, with D possibly TRBD1 on 6 matching bases. Trimming took 2 bases from V and 2 from J, leaving 8 bases between them. CDR1 and CDR2 from the germline V gene are SGHRS and YFSETQ. This CDR3 has 13 residues. CDR3 bases: TGCGCCAGCAGCTTAGGGGACACCTACGAGCAGTACTTC. Encoded protein: CASSLGDTYEQYF.

The V call is TRBV7-2, the J call TRBJ2-7; D uncertain. The germline CDR1 and CDR2 sequences are SGHTA and FQGNSA. This CDR3 spans 13 amino acids. Trimming stripped 5 bases from V and 3 bases from J, with 11 bases between. This chain's CDR3 is CASSPPEDYEQYF. The CDR3 DNA reads TGTGCCAGCAGCCCACCCGAGGACTACGAGCAGTACTTC.

The chain is built from TRBV7-6 and TRBJ2-1; 12 bases align to TRBD2. Trimming removed 5 bases from V and 8 bases from J; junction bases left unmatched: 7. Germline values: CDR1 SGHVS, CDR2 FNYEAQ. The CDR3 is made up of 15 amino acids. The DNA for the CDR3 is TGTGCCAGCAGCATTAGACTAGCGGGAGTAGATGAGCAGTTCTTC. Translating gives CASSIRLAGVDEQFF.

This chain connects TRBV7-9 to TRBJ1-1, with D tentatively TRBD1 (5 bases). Per germline, CDR1 SEHNR and CDR2 FQNEAQ (reference sequence). The CDR3 is 13 residues long. The ends were cut back, 3 bases at V and 4 bases at J, with 9 bases in the middle. CDR3 bases: TGTGCCAGCAGCTTGCAGGGTAGCACTGAAGCTTTCTTT. This gives the protein CASSLQGSTEAFF.

About this clone: Other nucleotide sequences from this sample produce the same CDR3. The chain joins TRBV5-1 to TRBJ2-1; unclear D gene. Trimming took off 1 base at V and 4 bases at J, with 0 bases between the two ends. Germline CDR1 and CDR2: SGHRS and YFSETQ. This CDR3 region has 11 residues. CDR3 in amino acids: CASSLYNEQFF. CDR3 sequence (DNA): TGCGCCAGCAGCTTGTACAATGAGCAGTTCTTC.

This rearrangement joins TRBV28 to TRBJ2-7, with TRBD1 identical over 8 bases. The CDR3 has 13 amino acids. With V trimmed by 8 bases and J by 6 bases, 9 bases remained unmatched. Looked up from germline, CDR1 is MDHEN and CDR2 is SYDVKM. The DNA of the CDR3 is TGTGCCAGCCGCCAGGGGGCGTTGGGCGAGCAGTACTTC. Protein product: CASRQGALGEQYF.

V and J are TRBV9 and TRBJ1-4; TRBD1 agrees at 8 bases. CDR3 size: 14 residues. Germline V gives CDR1 SGDLS, CDR2 YYNGEE. V gave up 4 bases and J gave up 12 bases; unmatched junction bases: 11. The CDR3 loop is CASSLRTGPGELFF. The CDR3 DNA reads as TGTGCCAGCAGCCTAAGGACAGGGCCGGGGGAACTGTTTTTT. Supplemented by reference TRBV9 and TRBJ1-4, the full variable domain reads DSGVTQTPKHLITATGQRVTLRCSPRSGDLSVYWYQQSLDQGLQFLIQYYNGEERAKGNILERFSAQQFPDLHSELNLSSLELGDSALYFCASSLRTGPGELFFGSGTQLSVL.

V usage is TRBV27 and J usage is TRBJ1-1, with D possibly TRBD1 on 5 matching bases. V was trimmed by 3 bases and J by 4 bases, leaving 9 bases between them. This CDR3 region has 13 residues. Germline V CDR1 and CDR2: MNHEY, SMNVEV (reference sequence). CDR3 in amino acids: CASSLGGFTEAFF. The CDR3 nucleotides read TGTGCCAGCAGTTTGGGGGGTTTCACTGAAGCTTTCTTT.

This clone was recorded a few times. V is TRBV18 and J is TRBJ2-1; TRBD2 aligns across 7 bases. Losses at the gene ends were 4 bases for V and 6 bases for J; bases not matched to a gene: 3. CDR3 length: 13 residues. Germline V gene data show CDR1 as KGHSH and CDR2 as LQKENI. CDR3 sequence (DNA): TGTGCCAGCTCACGACTAGCTATCAATGAGCAGTTCTTC. It codes for CASSRLAINEQFF.